Below, 4 T cell receptor beta chains from the same sample are listed, as sequenced in a study of blood T cell repertoires in COVID-19. TCRdb keeps only in-frame clones here, not all; method: immunoSEQ multiplex PCR. The profile covers roughly 500,000 clones, with about 88% appearing a single time and 0.7% to 1% taken by the ten largest. Material: peripheral blood. These receptors came from a man between 18 and 29 years old with COVID-19, enrolled during active disease.

The chain is built from TRBV3-1 (or the pseudogene TRBV3-2) and TRBJ1-2, with 10 bases aligning to TRBD1. CDR3 length equals 15 residues. The germline gives CDR1 LGHDT, CDR2 YNNKEL (reference sequence). Trimming took 4 bases from V and 4 from J; bases not matched to a gene: 6. The CDR3 DNA is TGTGCCAGCAGCCTAGGACAGGGGGGAAGCTATGGCTACACCTTC. It yields the protein CASSLGQGGSYGYTF.

This sequence joins TRBV14 and TRBJ2-3; unclear D gene. Per germline, CDR1 SGHDN and CDR2 FVKESK. The CDR3 is 11 residues long. V gave up 4 bases and J gave up 6 bases, with 5 bases separating them. The CDR3 sequence: CASSRVDTQYF. The CDR3 DNA reads TGTGCCAGCAGCCGCGTTGATACGCAGTATTTT.

This clone was found once. The chain is built from TRBV12-5 and TRBJ1-2, with 8 bases identical to TRBD1. From germline, CDR1 is LGHNT and CDR2 FRNRAP. The CDR3 consists of 15 residues. V lost 0 bases, J lost 8 bases, and 8 bases stayed unmatched. The CDR3 region has the DNA TGTGCTAGTGGTTTGGTGCTGCCAGGGGGCGTCGGCTACACCTTC. Its protein product is CASGLVLPGGVGYTF.

This clone was counted a single time. This chain uses TRBV5-1 with TRBJ1-2; unclear D gene. The CDR3 has 14 amino acids. Trimming shortened V by 4 bases and J by 8 bases, and 18 bases separated the two germline ends. Germline lookup yields CDR1 SGHRS and CDR2 YFSETQ. This CDR3 reads CASSPGPRGEGYTF. DNA for the CDR3: TGCGCCAGCAGCCCCGGGCCTCGCGGGGAGGGCTACACCTTC.